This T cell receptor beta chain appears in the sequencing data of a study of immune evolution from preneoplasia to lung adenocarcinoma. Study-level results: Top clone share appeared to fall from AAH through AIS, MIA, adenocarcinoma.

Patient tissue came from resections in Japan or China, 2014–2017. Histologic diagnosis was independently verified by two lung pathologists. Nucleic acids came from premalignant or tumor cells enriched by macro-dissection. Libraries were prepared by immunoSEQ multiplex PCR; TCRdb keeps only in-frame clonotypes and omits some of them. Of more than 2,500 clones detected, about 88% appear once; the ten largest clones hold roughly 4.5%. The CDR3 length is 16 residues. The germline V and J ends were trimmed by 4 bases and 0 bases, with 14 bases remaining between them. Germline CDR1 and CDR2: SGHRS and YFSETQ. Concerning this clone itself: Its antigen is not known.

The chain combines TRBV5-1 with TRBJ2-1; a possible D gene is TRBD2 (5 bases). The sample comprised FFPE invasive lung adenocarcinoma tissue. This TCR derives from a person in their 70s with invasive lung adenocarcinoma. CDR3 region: CASSPVLGSSYNEQFF. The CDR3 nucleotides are TGCGCCAGCAGCCCCGTTCTAGGGAGCTCCTACAATGAGCAGTTCTTC.